Listed here are 3 T cell receptor beta chains from one sample, sequenced in a study of T-cell memory formation after mild COVID-19. TCRdb ran MiXCR on the 5' RACE reads and lists one entry per CDR3 protein. This sample yields some 320,000 distinct CDR3 sequences, of which about 13% are seen a single time; 21% belongs to the top ten. The material sequenced was PBMCs or a T cell subset sorted from them (not recorded which). These receptors were collected from a man between 18 and 35 years old who had mild COVID-19 (a few samples of this study predate the infection). Cell type and time point are not known.

The chain combines TRBV3-1 with TRBJ2-7, with no clear D. Trimming cost V 4 bases and J 2 bases, with 9 bases left between them. The CDR3 has 13 amino acids. CDR1 LGHDT and CDR2 YNNKEL come from the germline V gene (reference sequence). The CDR3 sequence: CASSPWQAYEQYF. The CDR3 DNA reads TGTGCCAGCAGCCCTTGGCAGGCCTACGAGCAGTACTTC.

The rearrangement uses TRBV7-2 and TRBJ1-6; no definite D call. Germline loops: CDR1 SGHTA, CDR2 FQGNSA. V lost 4 bases, J lost 5 bases, and 9 bases lay in between. The length of the CDR3 is 14 residues. In DNA form, the CDR3 reads TGTGCCAGCAGCTGGGGTACAAATAATTCACCCCTCCACTTT. This sequence encodes CASSWGTNNSPLHF.

This chain links TRBV4-1 with TRBJ2-6; the D gene is possibly TRBD1 (7 bases). Germline CDR1 MGHRA, CDR2 YSYEKL. The CDR3 is 19 residues long. Trimming left V 0 bases short and J 5 bases short, with 20 bases between. The CDR3, as DNA: TGCGCCAGCAGCCAAGATCGGGCAGGGGGGACCCCATGGGCCAACGTCCTGACTTTC. Translation gives CASSQDRAGGTPWANVLTF.